A single sample is the source of the 19 T cell receptor beta chains below, sequenced in a study of beta chain features in type 1 diabetes. What was sequenced were expressed TCRB transcripts, since all of the isolated RNA had been reverse transcribed. Method: immunoSEQ multiplex PCR; TCRdb's copy keeps in-frame clones and lacks some. The sample includes 450,000 to 600,000 clones, 25% to 35% seen only once; the top ten take 0.065%. Sample: naive CD4+ T cells from blood. The receptors originated from a man aged 18 to 29 in good health.

The chain is built from TRBV18 and TRBJ2-1; D is possibly TRBD1 (6 bases). CDR1 and CDR2 from the germline V gene are KGHSH and LQKENI. V lost 1 base and J 2 bases, leaving 6 bases between the germline ends. The CDR3 extends over 14 amino acids. Here the CDR3 reads CASSPRQAYNEQFF. The CDR3 DNA reads as TGTGCCAGCTCACCACGACAGGCCTACAATGAGCAGTTCTTC.

V and J are TRBV29-1 and TRBJ2-1; 11 nucleotides match TRBD1. The CDR3 loop spans 14 amino acids. Looked up from germline, CDR1 is SQVTM and CDR2 is ANQGSEA. Trimming cost V 4 bases and J 7 bases; bases outside gene matches: 6. The CDR3 region has the DNA TGCAGCGTTGCAGGACAGGGGGCGCGTAATGAGCAGTTCTTC. It specifies CSVAGQGARNEQFF.

This clone was found a few times. Other DNA sequences in this sample translate to the same CDR3. The chain has TRBV2 and TRBJ2-3, with D maybe TRBD1 (5 bases). The CDR3 extends over 11 amino acids. CDR1 is SNHLY, CDR2 FYNNEI, per germline. Between the trimmed V and J ends, which lost 8 bases and 6 bases, there was a span of 9 bases. The CDR3 region is CASSSGDTQYF. The CDR3, as DNA: TGTGCCAGCTCTTCAGGGGATACGCAGTATTTT.

This chain uses TRBV2 with TRBJ2-7; TRBD2 matches 10 bases. CDR3 length equals 15 residues. With V trimmed by 7 bases and J by 3 bases, 9 bases remained unmatched. Germline-derived CDR1 and CDR2 are SNHLY and FYNNEI. CDR3 protein: CASKDRASGSYEQYF. The CDR3 nucleotides are TGTGCCAGCAAAGATCGGGCTAGCGGGAGCTACGAGCAGTACTTC. The full variable domain, in which reference TRBV2 and TRBJ2-7 provide the parts outside the CDR3, is EPEVTQTPSHQVTQMGQEVILRCVPISNHLYFYWYRQILGQKVEFLVSFYNNEISEKSEIFDDQFSVERPDGSNFTLKIRSTKLEDSAMYFCASKDRASGSYEQYFGPGTRLTVT.

The rearrangement links TRBV28 to TRBJ2-7; 11 positions match TRBD1. With V trimmed by 3 bases and J by 5 bases, 12 bases remained unmatched. This CDR3 spans 17 amino acids. Germline CDR1 reads MDHEN; CDR2 reads SYDVKM. Here the CDR3 DNA reads TGTGCCAGCAGTTTTTACGGGACAGGGGGTAAGAAGGACGAGCAGTACTTC. Its translation is CASSFYGTGGKKDEQYF.

The J gene is TRBJ2-7, the V gene TRBV6-6, with 8 bases identical to TRBD1. The CDR3 length is 14 residues. With V trimmed by 2 bases and J by 4 bases, 4 bases remained unmatched. Germline V gene lookup returns CDR1 MNHNY and CDR2 SVGAGI (reference sequence). CDR3 DNA sequence: TGTGCCAGCAGTTACCTGGACAGGGAGTACGAGCAGTACTTC. Translating gives CASSYLDREYEQYF.

This clone was observed a handful of times. V is TRBV4-1 and J is TRBJ2-5; possible D gene TRBD2, 6 bases. The CDR3 sequence is 15 residues long. V dropped 4 bases and J dropped 5 bases, with 17 bases sitting between them. CDR1 is MGHRA and CDR2 is YSYEKL in the germline V gene. The CDR3 protein is CASSRLGLSLETQYF. In DNA, the CDR3 is TGCGCCAGCAGCCGCTTGGGACTTTCCCTGGAGACCCAGTACTTC.

The gene calls are TRBV18 and TRBJ1-5; 12 bases are a match to TRBD1. Trimming took 5 bases from V and 7 from J; bases not matched to a gene: 3. The V gene's germline CDR1 is KGHSH and CDR2 LQKENI. The CDR3 sequence is 14 residues long. CDR3 nucleotides: TGTGCCAGCTCAGGGACAGGGGGCCGGCAGCCCCAGCATTTT. Amino acids: CASSGTGGRQPQHF.

The CDR3 is CASSITGQIYEQYF. For the CDR3, the DNA is TGTGCCAGTAGTATAACGGGACAGATCTACGAGCAGTACTTC. The chain has TRBV19 and TRBJ2-7; 7 nucleotides align to TRBD1. V trimming: 2 bases; J trimming: 3 bases; junction bases outside the gene matches: 4. The CDR3 is 14 amino acids. From germline, CDR1 is LNHDA and CDR2 SQIVND (reference sequence). The full variable domain, completed using reference TRBV19 and TRBJ2-7, is DGGITQSPKYLFRKEGQNVTLSCEQNLNHDAMYWYRQDPGQGLRLIYYSQIVNDFQKGDIAEGYSVSREKKESFPLTVTSAQKNPTAFYLCASSITGQIYEQYFGPGTRLTVT.

This chain connects TRBV7-6 to TRBJ2-5, with D uncertain. V was pared by 5 bases and J by 5 bases, with 6 bases between. Per germline, CDR1 SGHVS and CDR2 FNYEAQ. CDR3 length: 11 residues. DNA for the CDR3: TGTGCCAGCAGCCCAGTTGAGACCCAGTACTTC. Residues: CASSPVETQYF.

The chain combines TRBV5-1 with TRBJ2-6; D is unclear. The CDR3 runs 15 residues. Looked up from germline, CDR1 is SGHRS and CDR2 is YFSETQ. Trimming removed 3 bases at V and 0 bases at J, with 7 bases between. CDR3 nucleotide sequence: TGCGCCAGCAGCTCAGGCGACTCTGGGGCCAACGTCCTGACTTTC. Translation: CASSSGDSGANVLTF.

The rearrangement uses TRBV9 and TRBJ2-1, with TRBD2 matching over 11 bases. In germline, CDR1 is SGDLS, CDR2 YYNGEE. The CDR3 is 16 amino acids. The ends lost 4 bases at V and 8 bases at J; junction bases unmatched: 11. CDR3 bases: TGTGCCAGCAGCTTTAGCGGGAGGGCCTCTATGGATGAGCAGTTCTTC. Translating gives CASSFSGRASMDEQFF.

The V and J genes are TRBV9 and TRBJ2-1, with D perhaps matching TRBD1 (6 bases). The germline gives CDR1 SGDLS, CDR2 YYNGEE. V was shortened by 3 bases and J by 5 bases, with 12 bases between the two germline ends. The CDR3 runs to 14 residues. The CDR3 nucleotides read TGTGCCAGCAGCGCCGTTGGACAGAACAATGAGCAGTTCTTC. It yields the protein CASSAVGQNNEQFF.

V usage is TRBV7-9 and J usage is TRBJ2-7, with 7 bases lining up with TRBD1. This CDR3 spans 14 amino acids. Losses at the gene ends were 1 base for V and 3 bases for J; bases not matched to a gene: 3. CDR1 SEHNR and CDR2 FQNEAQ come from the germline V gene (reference sequence). CDR3 coding DNA: TGTGCCAGCAGCTTAGGACAGGGTGTCTACGAGCAGTACTTC. Translation gives CASSLGQGVYEQYF.

V is TRBV5-4 and J is TRBJ2-2; TRBD1 matches 10 bases. The ends lost 2 bases at V and 5 bases at J; junction bases unmatched: 3. The CDR3 totals 15 residues. From germline, CDR1 is SGHNT and CDR2 YYREEE (reference sequence). The CDR3 is CASSFPDRGTGELFF. As DNA, the CDR3 is TGTGCCAGCAGCTTCCCGGACAGGGGGACCGGGGAGCTGTTTTTT. The whole variable domain, filled in from reference TRBV5-4 and TRBJ2-2, reads ETGVTQSPTHLIKTRGQQVTLRCSSQSGHNTVSWYQQALGQGPQFIFQYYREEENGRGNFPPRFSGLQFPNYSSELNVNALELDDSALYLCASSFPDRGTGELFFGEGSRLTVL.

The gene calls are TRBV7-9 and TRBJ2-3, with D hard to call. There are 15 residues in the CDR3. The germline V and J ends were trimmed by 1 base and 4 bases, with 12 bases remaining between them. Germline CDR1 and CDR2: SEHNR and FQNEAQ (reference sequence). The CDR3 sequence is CASSLGQGPPDTQYF. The CDR3 DNA sequence: TGTGCCAGCAGCTTAGGCCAAGGACCACCAGATACGCAGTATTTT.

V is TRBV21-1 and J is TRBJ1-4. TRBV21-1 is an annotated pseudogene. The CDR3 is 13 residues long. CDR3 residues: CASTTPEREKLFF. The CDR3 bases are TGTGCCAGCACCACCCCGGAGAGGGAAAAACTGTTTTTT.

V usage is TRBV4-3 and J usage is TRBJ2-5; D possibly corresponds to TRBD1 (5 bases). The CDR3 runs 16 residues. CDR1 and CDR2 (germline): LGHNA, YSLEER. The ends were cut back, 0 bases at V and 4 bases at J, with 15 bases in the middle. CDR3 DNA sequence: TGCGCCAGCAGCCAAGATTGGGGCCCCGCCCCAGAGACCCAGTACTTC. It encodes CASSQDWGPAPETQYF.

This clone was counted between two and nine times. The gene calls are TRBV15 and TRBJ2-5; D might be TRBD2 (6 bases). Germline values: CDR1 LNHNV, CDR2 YYDKDF (reference sequence). V was pared by 5 bases and J by 3 bases, with 10 bases between. The CDR3 is 13 residues long. CDR3 residues: CATSRELKETQYF. Written as DNA, the CDR3 is TGTGCCACCAGCCGGGAGTTGAAAGAGACCCAGTACTTC.